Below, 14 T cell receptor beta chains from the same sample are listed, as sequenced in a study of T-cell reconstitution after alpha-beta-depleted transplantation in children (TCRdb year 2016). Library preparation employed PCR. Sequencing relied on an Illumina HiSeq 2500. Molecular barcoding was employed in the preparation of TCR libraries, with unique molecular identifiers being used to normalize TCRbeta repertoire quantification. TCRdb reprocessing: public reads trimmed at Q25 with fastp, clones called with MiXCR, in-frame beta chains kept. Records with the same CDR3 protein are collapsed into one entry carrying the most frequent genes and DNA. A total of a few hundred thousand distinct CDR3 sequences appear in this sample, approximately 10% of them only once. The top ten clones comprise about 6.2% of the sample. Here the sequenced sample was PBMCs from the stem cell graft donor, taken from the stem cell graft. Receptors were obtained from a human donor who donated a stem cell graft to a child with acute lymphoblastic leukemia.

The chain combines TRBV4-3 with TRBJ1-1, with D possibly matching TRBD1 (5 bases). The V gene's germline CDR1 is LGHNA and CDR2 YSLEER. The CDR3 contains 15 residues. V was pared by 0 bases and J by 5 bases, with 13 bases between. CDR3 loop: CASSQDRGEGTEAFF. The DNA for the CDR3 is TGCGCCAGCAGCCAAGATAGAGGGGAGGGGACTGAAGCTTTCTTT.

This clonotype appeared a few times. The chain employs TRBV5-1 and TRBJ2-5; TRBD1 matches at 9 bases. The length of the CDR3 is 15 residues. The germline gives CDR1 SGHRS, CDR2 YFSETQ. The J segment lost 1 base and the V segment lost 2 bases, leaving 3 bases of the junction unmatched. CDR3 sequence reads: CASSFYRGPQETQYF. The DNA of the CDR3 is TGCGCCAGCAGCTTCTACAGGGGGCCCCAAGAGACCCAGTACTTC.

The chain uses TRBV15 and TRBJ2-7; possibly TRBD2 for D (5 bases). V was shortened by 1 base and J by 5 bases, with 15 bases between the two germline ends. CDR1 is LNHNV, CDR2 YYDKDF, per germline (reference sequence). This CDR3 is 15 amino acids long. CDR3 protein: CATSRAGSWEHEQYF. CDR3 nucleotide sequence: TGTGCCACCAGCAGAGCGGGGTCCTGGGAGCACGAGCAGTACTTC. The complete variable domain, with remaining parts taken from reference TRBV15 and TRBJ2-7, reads DAMVIQNPRYQVTQFGKPVTLSCSQTLNHNVMYWYQQKSSQAPKLLFHYYDKDFNNEADTPDNFQSRRPNTSFCFLDIRSPGLGDTAMYLCATSRAGSWEHEQYFGPGTRLTVT.

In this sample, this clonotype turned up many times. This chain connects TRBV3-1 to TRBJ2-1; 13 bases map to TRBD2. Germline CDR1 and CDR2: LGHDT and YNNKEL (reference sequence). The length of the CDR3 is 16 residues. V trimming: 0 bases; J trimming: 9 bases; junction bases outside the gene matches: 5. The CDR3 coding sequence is TGTGCCAGCAGCCAAGAGTGGACTAGCGGGGGAGGTGAGCAGTTCTTC. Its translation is CASSQEWTSGGGEQFF.

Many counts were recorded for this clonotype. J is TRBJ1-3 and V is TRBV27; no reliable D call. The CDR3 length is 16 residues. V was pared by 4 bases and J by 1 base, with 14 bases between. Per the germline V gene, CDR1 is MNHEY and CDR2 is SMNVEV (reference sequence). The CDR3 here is CASSSRTDPSGNTIYF. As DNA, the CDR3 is TGTGCCAGCAGTTCACGGACGGATCCATCTGGAAACACCATATATTTT.

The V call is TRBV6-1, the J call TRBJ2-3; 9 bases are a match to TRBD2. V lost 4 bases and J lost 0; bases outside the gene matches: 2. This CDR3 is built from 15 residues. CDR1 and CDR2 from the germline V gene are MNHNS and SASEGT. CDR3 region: CASSATSGSTDTQYF. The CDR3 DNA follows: TGTGCCAGCAGTGCGACTAGCGGTAGCACAGATACGCAGTATTTT.

In nucleotides, the CDR3 is TGTGCCAGTAGAGTGACAGGGGGGTATGGCTACACCTTC. Translated: CASRVTGGYGYTF. The chain couples TRBV19 to TRBJ1-2, with 9 bases matching TRBD1. V shed 6 bases and J 5 bases; nucleotides not matched to a gene: 4. This CDR3 region has 13 residues. Germline assignment: CDR1 LNHDA and CDR2 SQIVND (reference sequence).

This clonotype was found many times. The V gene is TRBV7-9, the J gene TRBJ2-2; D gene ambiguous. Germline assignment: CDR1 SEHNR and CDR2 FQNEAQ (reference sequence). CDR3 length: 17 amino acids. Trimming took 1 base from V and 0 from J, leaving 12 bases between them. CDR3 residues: CASSLGPVDANTGELFF. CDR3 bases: TGTGCCAGCAGCTTAGGTCCTGTCGACGCGAACACCGGGGAGCTGTTTTTT.

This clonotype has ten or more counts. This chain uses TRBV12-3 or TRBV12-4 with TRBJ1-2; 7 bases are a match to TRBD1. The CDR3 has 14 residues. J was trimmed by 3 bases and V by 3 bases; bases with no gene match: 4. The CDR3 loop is CASSLRGLDYGYTF. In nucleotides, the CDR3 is TGTGCCAGCAGTTTGAGGGGGCTTGACTATGGCTACACCTTC.

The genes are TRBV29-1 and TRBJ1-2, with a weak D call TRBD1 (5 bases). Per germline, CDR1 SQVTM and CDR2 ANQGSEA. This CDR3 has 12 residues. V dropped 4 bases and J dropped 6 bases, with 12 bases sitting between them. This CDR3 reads CSVGQARDGYTF. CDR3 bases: TGCAGCGTTGGTCAGGCCAGGGATGGCTACACCTTC.

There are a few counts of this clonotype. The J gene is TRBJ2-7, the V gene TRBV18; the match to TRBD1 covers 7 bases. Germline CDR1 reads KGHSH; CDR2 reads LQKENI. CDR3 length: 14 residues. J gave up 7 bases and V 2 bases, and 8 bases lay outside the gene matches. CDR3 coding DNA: TGTGCCAGCTCACCAGTCAGACAGGGTGGTGAGCAGTACTTC. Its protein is CASSPVRQGGEQYF. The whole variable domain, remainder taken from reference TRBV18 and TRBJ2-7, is NAGVMQNPRHLVRRRGQEARLRCSPMKGHSHVYWYRQLPEEGLKFMVYLQKENIIDESGMPKERFSAEFPKEGPSILRIQQVVRGDSAAYFCASSPVRQGGEQYFGPGTRLTVT.

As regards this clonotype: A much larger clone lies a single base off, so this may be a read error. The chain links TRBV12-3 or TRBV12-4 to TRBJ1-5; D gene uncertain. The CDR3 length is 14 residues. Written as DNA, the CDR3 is TGTGCCAGCAGTTTAGCTCGGAGCAGTCAGCCCCAGCATTTT. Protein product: CASSLARSSQPQHF.

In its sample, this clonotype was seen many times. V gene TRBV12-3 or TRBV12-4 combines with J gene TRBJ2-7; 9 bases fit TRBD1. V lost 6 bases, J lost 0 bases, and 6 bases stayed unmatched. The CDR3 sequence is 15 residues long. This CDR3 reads CASRSTGGSSYEQYF. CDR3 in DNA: TGTGCCAGCAGATCAACAGGGGGCTCCTCCTACGAGCAGTACTTC.

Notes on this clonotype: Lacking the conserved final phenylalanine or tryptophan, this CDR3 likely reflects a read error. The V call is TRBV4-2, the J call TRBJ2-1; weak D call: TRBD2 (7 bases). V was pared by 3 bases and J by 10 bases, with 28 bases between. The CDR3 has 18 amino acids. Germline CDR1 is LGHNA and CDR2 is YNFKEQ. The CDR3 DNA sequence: TGTGCCAGCAGCCAGGGGGGGATCGGGGGCCAGAATCAGCGAGAGCAGTTCCTC. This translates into CASSQGGIGGQNQREQFL.